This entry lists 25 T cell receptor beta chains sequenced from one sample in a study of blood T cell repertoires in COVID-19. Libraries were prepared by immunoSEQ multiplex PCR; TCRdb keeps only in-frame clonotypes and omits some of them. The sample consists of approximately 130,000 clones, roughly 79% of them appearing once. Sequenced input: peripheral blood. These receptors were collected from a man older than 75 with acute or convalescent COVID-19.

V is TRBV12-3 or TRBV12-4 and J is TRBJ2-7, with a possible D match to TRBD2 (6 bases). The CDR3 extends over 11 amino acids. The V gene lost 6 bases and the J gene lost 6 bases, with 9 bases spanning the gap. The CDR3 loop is CASRGRGEQYF. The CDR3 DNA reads TGTGCCAGCAGGGGGCGGGGCGAGCAGTACTTC.

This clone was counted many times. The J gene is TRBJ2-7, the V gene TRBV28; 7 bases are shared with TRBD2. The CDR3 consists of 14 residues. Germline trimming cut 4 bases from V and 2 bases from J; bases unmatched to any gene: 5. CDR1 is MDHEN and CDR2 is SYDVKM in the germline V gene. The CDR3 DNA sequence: TGTGCCAGCAGTTCGACCGGGACTACCTACGAGCAGTACTTC. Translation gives CASSSTGTTYEQYF.

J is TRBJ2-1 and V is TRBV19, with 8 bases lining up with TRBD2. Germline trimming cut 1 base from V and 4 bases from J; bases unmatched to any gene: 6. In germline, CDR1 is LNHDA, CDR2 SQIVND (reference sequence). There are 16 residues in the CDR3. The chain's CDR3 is CASSIVKRGPYNEQFF. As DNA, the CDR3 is TGTGCCAGTAGTATAGTTAAGCGGGGGCCTTACAATGAGCAGTTCTTC. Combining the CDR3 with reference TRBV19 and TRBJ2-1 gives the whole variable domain DGGITQSPKYLFRKEGQNVTLSCEQNLNHDAMYWYRQDPGQGLRLIYYSQIVNDFQKGDIAEGYSVSREKKESFPLTVTSAQKNPTAFYLCASSIVKRGPYNEQFFGPGTRLTVL.

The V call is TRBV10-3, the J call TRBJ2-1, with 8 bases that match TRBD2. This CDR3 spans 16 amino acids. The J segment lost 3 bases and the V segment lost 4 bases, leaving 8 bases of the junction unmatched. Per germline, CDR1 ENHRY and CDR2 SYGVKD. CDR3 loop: CAISGPERGRYNEQFF. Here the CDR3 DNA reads TGTGCCATCAGTGGGCCGGAGCGGGGGCGCTACAATGAGCAGTTCTTC.

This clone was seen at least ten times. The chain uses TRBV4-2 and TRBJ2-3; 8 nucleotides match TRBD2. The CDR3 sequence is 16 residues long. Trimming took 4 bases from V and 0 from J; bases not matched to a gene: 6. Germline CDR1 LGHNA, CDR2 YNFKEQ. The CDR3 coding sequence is TGTGCCAGCAGCCGACTAGCGTATACTAGCACAGATACGCAGTATTTT. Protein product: CASSRLAYTSTDTQYF.

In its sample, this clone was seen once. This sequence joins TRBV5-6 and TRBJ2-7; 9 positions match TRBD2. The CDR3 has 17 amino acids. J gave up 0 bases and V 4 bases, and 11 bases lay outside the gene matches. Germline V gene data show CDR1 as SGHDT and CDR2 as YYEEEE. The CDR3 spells CASSALGSGGLSYEQYF. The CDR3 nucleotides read TGTGCCAGCAGCGCCTTGGGGAGCGGGGGGCTCTCCTACGAGCAGTACTTC. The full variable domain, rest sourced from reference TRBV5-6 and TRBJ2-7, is DAGVTQSPTHLIKTRGQQVTLRCSPKSGHDTVSWYQQALGQGPQFIFQYYEEEERQRGNFPDRFSGHQFPNYSSELNVNALLLGDSALYLCASSALGSGGLSYEQYFGPGTRLTVT.

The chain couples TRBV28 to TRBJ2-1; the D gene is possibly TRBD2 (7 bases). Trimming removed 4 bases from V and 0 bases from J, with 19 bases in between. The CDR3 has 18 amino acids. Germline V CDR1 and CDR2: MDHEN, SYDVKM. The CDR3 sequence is CASSSRSWGGPSYNEQFF. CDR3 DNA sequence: TGTGCCAGCAGTTCCAGGTCCTGGGGGGGGCCCTCCTACAATGAGCAGTTCTTC.

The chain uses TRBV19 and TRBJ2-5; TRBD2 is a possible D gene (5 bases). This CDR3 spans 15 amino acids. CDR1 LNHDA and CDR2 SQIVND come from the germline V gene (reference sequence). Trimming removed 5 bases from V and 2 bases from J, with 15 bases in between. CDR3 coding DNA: TGTGCCAGTAGTTCCGGGGAGCGTAGGCAAGAGACCCAGTACTTC. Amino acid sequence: CASSSGERRQETQYF.

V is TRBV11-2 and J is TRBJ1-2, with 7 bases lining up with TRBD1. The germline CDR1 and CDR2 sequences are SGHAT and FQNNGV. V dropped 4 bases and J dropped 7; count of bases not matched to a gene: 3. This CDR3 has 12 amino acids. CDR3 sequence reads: CASSSGQFGYTF. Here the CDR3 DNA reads TGTGCCAGCAGCTCGGGACAGTTTGGCTACACCTTC.

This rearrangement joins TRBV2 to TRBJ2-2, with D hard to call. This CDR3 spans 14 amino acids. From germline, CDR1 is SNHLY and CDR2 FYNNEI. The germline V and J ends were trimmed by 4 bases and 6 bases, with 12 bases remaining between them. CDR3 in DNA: TGTGCCAGCAGTGTGATTCTTGCGGCCGGGGAGCTGTTTTTT. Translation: CASSVILAAGELFF.

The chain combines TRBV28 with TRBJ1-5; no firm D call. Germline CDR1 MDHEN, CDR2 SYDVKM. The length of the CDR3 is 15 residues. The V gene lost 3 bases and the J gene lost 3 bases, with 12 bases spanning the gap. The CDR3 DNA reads TGTGCCAGCAGTTTGCTGAGAGGCGCCAATCAGCCCCAGCATTTT. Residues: CASSLLRGANQPQHF.

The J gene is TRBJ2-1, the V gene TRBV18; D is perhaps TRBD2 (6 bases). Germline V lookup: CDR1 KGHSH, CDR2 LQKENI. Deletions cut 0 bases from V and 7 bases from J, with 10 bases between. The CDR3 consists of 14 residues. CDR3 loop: CASSPPPGGNEQFF. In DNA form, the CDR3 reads TGTGCCAGCTCACCACCTCCTGGGGGGAATGAGCAGTTCTTC.

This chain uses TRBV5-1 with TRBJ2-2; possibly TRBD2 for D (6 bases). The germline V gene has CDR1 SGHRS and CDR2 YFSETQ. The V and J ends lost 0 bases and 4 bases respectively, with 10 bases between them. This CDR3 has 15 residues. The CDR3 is CASSLGQAGTGELFF. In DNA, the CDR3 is TGCGCCAGCAGCTTGGGTCAAGCGGGCACCGGGGAGCTGTTTTTT.

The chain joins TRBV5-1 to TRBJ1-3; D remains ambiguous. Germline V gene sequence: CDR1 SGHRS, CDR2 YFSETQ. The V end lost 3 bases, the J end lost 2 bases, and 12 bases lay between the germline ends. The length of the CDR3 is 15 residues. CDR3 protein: CASSSSGPPGNTIYF. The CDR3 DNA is TGCGCCAGCAGCTCCAGCGGTCCCCCTGGAAACACCATATATTTT.

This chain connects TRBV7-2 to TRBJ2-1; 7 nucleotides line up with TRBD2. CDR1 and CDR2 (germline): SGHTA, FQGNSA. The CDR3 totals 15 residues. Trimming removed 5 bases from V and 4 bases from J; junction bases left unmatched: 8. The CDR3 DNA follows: TGTGCCAGCAGCCCCCACGGGGGGTCATACAATGAGCAGTTCTTC. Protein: CASSPHGGSYNEQFF.

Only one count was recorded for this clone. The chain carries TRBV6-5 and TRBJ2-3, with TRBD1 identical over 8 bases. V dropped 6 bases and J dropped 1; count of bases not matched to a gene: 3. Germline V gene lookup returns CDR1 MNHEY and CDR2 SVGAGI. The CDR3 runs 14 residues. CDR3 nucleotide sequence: TGTGCCAGCAGAGCGACAGGGGGCACAGATACGCAGTATTTT. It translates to CASRATGGTDTQYF.

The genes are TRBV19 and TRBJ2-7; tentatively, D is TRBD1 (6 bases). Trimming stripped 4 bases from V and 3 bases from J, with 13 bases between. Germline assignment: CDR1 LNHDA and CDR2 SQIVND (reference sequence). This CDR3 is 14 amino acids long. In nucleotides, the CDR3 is TGTGCCAGTAGTACAACAGGGAACGGCTACGAGCAGTACTTC. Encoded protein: CASSTTGNGYEQYF.

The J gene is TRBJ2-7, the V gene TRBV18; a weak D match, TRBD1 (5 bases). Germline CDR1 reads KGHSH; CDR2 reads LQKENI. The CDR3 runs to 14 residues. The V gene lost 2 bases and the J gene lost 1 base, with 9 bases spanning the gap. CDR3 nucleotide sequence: TGTGCCAGCTCACCATCGACAGTATCCTACGAGCAGTACTTC. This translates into CASSPSTVSYEQYF.

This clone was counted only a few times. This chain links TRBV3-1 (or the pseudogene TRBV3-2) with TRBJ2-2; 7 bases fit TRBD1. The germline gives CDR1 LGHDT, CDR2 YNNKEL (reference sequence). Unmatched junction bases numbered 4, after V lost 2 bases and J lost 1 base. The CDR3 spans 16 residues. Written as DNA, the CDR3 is TGTGCCAGCAGCCAAACGAGGACAGGGAACACCGGGGAGCTGTTTTTT. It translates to CASSQTRTGNTGELFF.

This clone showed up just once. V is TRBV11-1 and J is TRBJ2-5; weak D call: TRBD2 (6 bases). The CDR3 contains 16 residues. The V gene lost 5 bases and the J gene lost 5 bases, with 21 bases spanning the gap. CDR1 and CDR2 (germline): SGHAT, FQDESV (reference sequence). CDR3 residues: CASSPGTDISRETQYF. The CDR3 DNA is TGTGCCAGCAGCCCCGGGACTGATATATCGAGGGAGACCCAGTACTTC.

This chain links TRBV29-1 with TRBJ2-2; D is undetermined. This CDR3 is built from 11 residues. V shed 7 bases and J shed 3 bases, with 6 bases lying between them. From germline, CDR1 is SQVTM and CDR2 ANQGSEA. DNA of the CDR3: TGCAGCGGTCGGGACACCGGGGAGCTGTTTTTT. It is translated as CSGRDTGELFF.

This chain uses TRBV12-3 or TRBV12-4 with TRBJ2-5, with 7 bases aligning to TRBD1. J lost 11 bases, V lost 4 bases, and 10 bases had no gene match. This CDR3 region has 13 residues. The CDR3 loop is CASSSQGQQSQYF. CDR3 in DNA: TGTGCCAGCAGTTCGCAGGGACAGCAAAGTCAGTACTTC.

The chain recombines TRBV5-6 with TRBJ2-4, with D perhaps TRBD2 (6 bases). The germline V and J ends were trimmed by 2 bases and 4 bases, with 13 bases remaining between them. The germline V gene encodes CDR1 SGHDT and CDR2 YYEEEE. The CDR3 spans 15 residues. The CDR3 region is CASSFPDGGKNIQYF. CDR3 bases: TGTGCCAGCAGCTTCCCAGATGGAGGGAAAAACATTCAGTACTTC.

In DNA form, the CDR3 reads TGTGCCAGTAGCCGGGACAGGGGGCAGCAGCCCCAGCATTTT. It specifies CASSRDRGQQPQHF. The chain recombines TRBV19 with TRBJ1-5; TRBD1 aligns across 12 bases. Trimming at V came to 6 bases and at J to 7 bases, leaving 4 bases not matched to a gene. The CDR3 contains 14 residues. CDR1 LNHDA and CDR2 SQIVND come from the germline V gene (reference sequence).

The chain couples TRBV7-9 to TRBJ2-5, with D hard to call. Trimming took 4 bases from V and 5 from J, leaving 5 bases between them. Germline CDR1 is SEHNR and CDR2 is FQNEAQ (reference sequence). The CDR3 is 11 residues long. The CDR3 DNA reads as TGTGCCAGCAGCTCCGCGGAGACCCAGTACTTC. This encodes CASSSAETQYF.